These T cell receptor beta chains were read from a single sample in a study of blood T cell repertoires in COVID-19. Profiling relied on immunoSEQ multiplex PCR, and the TCRdb table lists in-frame clones only, not all of them. This table holds some 300,000 clones, roughly 91% found once. Sample: PBMCs or T cells enriched from blood (not recorded which). The receptors originated from a woman in her fifties or sixties who had been exposed to COVID-19. Each CDR3 is given with its conserved first and last residue. Fields, in order: CDR3 DNA, CDR3 protein, clone size, J gene, D gene, V gene. A D gene is named only where the DNA matches it firmly. Size tells how often a clone was seen (once, few, many) or the class of an expanded clone, and some rows leave it out.

TGCGCCAGCAGCCCCCGCGGGACTAGCGGAACAGATACGCAGTATTTT,CASSPRGTSGTDTQYF,NA,TRBJ2-3,TRBD2,TRBV4-1
TGTGCCAGCAGCCAGGCCCAAGGGGGGAACACTGAAGCTTTCTTT,CASSQAQGGNTEAFF,NA,TRBJ1-1,NA,TRBV3-1/TRBV3-2
TGTGCCAGCAGCACCCCCGACGGAAGACTTAATGAGCAGTTCTTC,CASSTPDGRLNEQFF,NA,TRBJ2-1,NA,TRBV7-9
TGTGCCAGCAGTTCACTAAGGGGGTTCCACGAGCAGTACTTC,CASSSLRGFHEQYF,NA,TRBJ2-7,NA,TRBV27
TGTGCCAGCAGTGAGGCGGGGGGGCTTACAGATACGCAGTATTTT,CASSEAGGLTDTQYF,NA,TRBJ2-3,TRBD2,TRBV6-4
TGTGCCAGTAGCCCGACAGGGACCTACGAGCAGTACTTC,CASSPTGTYEQYF,NA,TRBJ2-7,TRBD1,TRBV19
TGTGCCAGCTCACCGGTCCCCACATCGAACACCGGGGAGCTGTTTTTT,CASSPVPTSNTGELFF,once,TRBJ2-2,NA,TRBV18
TGTGCCAGCAGAAAACAGGGTGGCGAGCAGTACTTC,CASRKQGGEQYF,few,TRBJ2-7,NA,TRBV7-2
TGTGCCATCAGTGACGGCTACGAGCAGTACTTC,CAISDGYEQYF,NA,TRBJ2-7,NA,TRBV10-3
TGTGCCACCAGCTACCCGGGGGTCCAAGAGACCCAGTACTTC,CATSYPGVQETQYF,NA,TRBJ2-5,NA,TRBV15
TGTGCCAGCAGCCTTATTTCCTACGAGCAGTACTTC,CASSLISYEQYF,NA,TRBJ2-7,NA,TRBV14
TGTGCCAGCAGCCAAGATAAAAGTGCGGGACAGAAAAGCACAGATACGCAGTATTTT,CASSQDKSAGQKSTDTQYF,NA,TRBJ2-3,NA,TRBV4-2
TGTGCCAGTAGTCACCGACTAGCGGGGGGGCCAGGTGAGCAGTTCTTC,CASSHRLAGGPGEQFF,NA,TRBJ2-1,TRBD2,TRBV19
TGTGCCAGTAGTATCATACCCGGGGGAACTGAAGCTTTCTTT,CASSIIPGGTEAFF,NA,TRBJ1-1,NA,TRBV19
TGTGCCAGCTCACTATCCGGACCTGGGGCCTATAGCAATCAGCCCCAGCATTTT,CASSLSGPGAYSNQPQHF,NA,TRBJ1-5,NA,TRBV18
TGTGCCTGGAGTTCCGGGAGTCCCTACGAGCAGTACTTC,CAWSSGSPYEQYF,NA,TRBJ2-7,NA,TRBV30
TGTGCCAGCACCCCGACAGGGGATGGCCAGCCCCAGCATTTT,CASTPTGDGQPQHF,NA,TRBJ1-5,NA,TRBV21-1
TGTGCCAGTAGTATCATTGCGGCTGGGAACACTGAAGCTTTCTTT,CASSIIAAGNTEAFF,NA,TRBJ1-1,NA,TRBV19
TGTGCCAGCAGTTCCTACCCGAATTCACCCCTCCACTTT,CASSSYPNSPLHF,once,TRBJ1-6,NA,TRBV6-5
TGTGCCAGCAGTCCCCAACAGGGCTCCATGAATAGCAATCAGCCCCAGCATTTT,CASSPQQGSMNSNQPQHF,once,TRBJ1-5,NA,TRBV6-6
TGCGCCAGCAGCTCCCAGGGGACGGGGATCGGTGGCTACACCTTC,CASSSQGTGIGGYTF,NA,TRBJ1-2,NA,TRBV5-1
TGTGCCAGTAGTATTGGTACAGGCGCCTACGAGCAGTACTTC,CASSIGTGAYEQYF,NA,TRBJ2-7,NA,TRBV19
TGCAGCGTTGAAGATCTAGGGGTACCCCGGGAGCTGTTTTTT,CSVEDLGVPRELFF,NA,TRBJ2-2,NA,TRBV29-1
TGTGCCAGTAACCCGGACAGGGTAGGCGGCTACACCTTC,CASNPDRVGGYTF,NA,TRBJ1-2,TRBD1,TRBV19
TGTGCCTGGAGTTGGGACAGGGGATCCTACGAGCAGTACTTC,CAWSWDRGSYEQYF,NA,TRBJ2-7,TRBD1,TRBV30
TGTGCCAGCAGCTTAGGGACAGGGGGCAGGTACGAGCAGTACTTC,CASSLGTGGRYEQYF,NA,TRBJ2-7,TRBD1,TRBV7-9
TGTGCCAGCAGGTCCCGAGAGGGCAGAGAGACCCAGTACTTC,CASRSREGRETQYF,NA,TRBJ2-5,NA,TRBV28
TGTGCCAGCGGTCTAGGGGTGAGGGAGCAGTACTTC,CASGLGVREQYF,NA,TRBJ2-7,NA,TRBV3-1/TRBV3-2
TGTGCCAGCAGTTTACCAGCGGACAGGTTCACATTCTATGGCTACACCTTC,CASSLPADRFTFYGYTF,few,TRBJ1-2,TRBD1,TRBV28
TGTGCCAGCTCACCACCGAATTCGGGGTTGAAGGGTACAGATACGCAGTATTTT,CASSPPNSGLKGTDTQYF,NA,TRBJ2-3,NA,TRBV18
TGTGCCAGCAGCCTCTTGGTCGGGGGTGGCTACACCTTC,CASSLLVGGGYTF,NA,TRBJ1-2,NA,TRBV4-2
TGTGCCAGCACCTACGGGGTAGGTAACTATGGCTACACCTTC,CASTYGVGNYGYTF,NA,TRBJ1-2,NA,TRBV13
TGTGCCAGCTCACCTTCCGGGACAGGGAATTCACCCCTCCACTTT,CASSPSGTGNSPLHF,NA,TRBJ1-6,TRBD1,TRBV18
TGTGCCAGCAGCATCGCCTGGACAGGGAACAACGAGCAGTACTTC,CASSIAWTGNNEQYF,NA,TRBJ2-7,TRBD1,TRBV7-2
TGTGCCAGCAGTTACTCGCGACTAGGTGCGGGGGAGCTGTTTTTT,CASSYSRLGAGELFF,NA,TRBJ2-2,NA,TRBV6-2/TRBV6-3
TGTGCCAGCAGCCAAGGTGGCGGGGGAGGGGCAGATACGCAGTATTTT,CASSQGGGGGADTQYF,NA,TRBJ2-3,TRBD2,TRBV3-1/TRBV3-2
TGTGCCAGCAGCTTGCTGTCAGGCTCTGGAAACACCATATATTTT,CASSLLSGSGNTIYF,NA,TRBJ1-3,NA,TRBV5-4
TGTGCCAGCAGCCAAGGTCCCACTAGCGCGAGAGGTGGCCAGTACTTC,CASSQGPTSARGGQYF,NA,TRBJ2-5,TRBD2,TRBV3-1/TRBV3-2
TGTGCCAGCAGTGAAGTCCAGGGGGCTGCGAAAGGCTACACCTTC,CASSEVQGAAKGYTF,NA,TRBJ1-2,TRBD1,TRBV6-1
TGTGCCAGCAGCACGATGGACAGGGCCCTCTACAATGAGCAGTTCTTC,CASSTMDRALYNEQFF,NA,TRBJ2-1,TRBD1,TRBV7-2
TGTGCCAGCAGTTCCCGACAGGTGACGGCCCACACTGAAGCTTTCTTT,CASSSRQVTAHTEAFF,NA,TRBJ1-1,NA,TRBV27
TGCACCAGCAGCCAAGACCGGACTAGCGGGGGGCGGGATGAGCAGTTCTTC,CTSSQDRTSGGRDEQFF,NA,TRBJ2-1,NA,TRBV1
TGCAGCGTTGAAGCCCCAGAACCCTCTGGAAACACCATATATTTT,CSVEAPEPSGNTIYF,few,TRBJ1-3,NA,TRBV29-1
TGTGCCAGCTCATCCGACAGGGTGGGGGAGCAGTACTTC,CASSSDRVGEQYF,NA,TRBJ2-7,TRBD1,TRBV18
TGCGCCAGCAGCCCCCCGTGGGACAGGGGATCAGATACGCAGTATTTT,CASSPPWDRGSDTQYF,NA,TRBJ2-3,TRBD1,TRBV5-1
TGCGCCAGCACAGAAGGGGACAGGGTCGATGAGCAGTTCTTC,CASTEGDRVDEQFF,NA,TRBJ2-1,TRBD1,TRBV10-1
TGTGCCAGCAGCTCCACGCACGGTTCTGAAGCTTTCTTT,CASSSTHGSEAFF,NA,TRBJ1-1,NA,TRBV9
TGTGCCAGCAGCCTGGGGCCCGGCAATCAGCCCCAGCATTTT,CASSLGPGNQPQHF,NA,TRBJ1-5,NA,TRBV5-6
TGTGCCAGCAGCTCCCCTCGGCGAGGGGACTCTAATGAAAAACTGTTTTTT,CASSSPRRGDSNEKLFF,NA,TRBJ1-4,NA,TRBV7-2
TGTGCCAGCAGTGAACAAGGAGCCCTCACAGATACGCAGTATTTT,CASSEQGALTDTQYF,NA,TRBJ2-3,NA,TRBV6-1
TGCAGTGCTAGTCCGGGGGTAAGCAATCAGCCCCAGCATTTT,CSASPGVSNQPQHF,NA,TRBJ1-5,NA,TRBV20-1
TGTGCCAGCAGCTTAGGTGGGCCGACCTACAATGAGCAGTTCTTC,CASSLGGPTYNEQFF,NA,TRBJ2-1,NA,TRBV11-3
TGCAGTGCTCGTGACGGGAGAAGCTCCTATAATTCACCCCTCCACTTT,CSARDGRSSYNSPLHF,NA,TRBJ1-6,NA,TRBV20-1
TGTGCCAGCAGCTTAGAGCGGGGGGGCCGTAATGAGCAGTTCTTC,CASSLERGGRNEQFF,NA,TRBJ2-1,TRBD2,TRBV7-2
TGTGCCAGCAGTTTATACCAGGGGCAGGGCGGCACTGAAGCTTTCTTT,CASSLYQGQGGTEAFF,NA,TRBJ1-1,NA,TRBV28